The 9 T cell receptor beta chains reported below all come from one sample, sequenced in a study of T cells in Graves' hyperthyroidism and ophthalmopathy. TCR beta CDR3 region amplification was performed from RNA transcripts. The primer set for the first-round RT-PCR of the TCR CDR3 was HTBI. MiXCR was run by TCRdb on the multiplex PCR reads, yielding one entry per CDR3 protein. The data show around 500,000 distinct CDR3 sequences, with roughly 15% seen just once and over 11% held by the top ten. The specimen was blood. These receptors originate from a woman aged 40-49 years with Graves' hyperthyroidism.

This clonotype has at least ten counts. The CDR3 region has the DNA TGTGCCAGCAGACCGACTAGCGGGAACACCGGGGAGCTGTTTTTT. This codes for CASRPTSGNTGELFF. The chain links TRBV3-1 to TRBJ2-2, with 9 positions matching TRBD2. Germline V gives CDR1 LGHDT, CDR2 YNNKEL (reference sequence). The CDR3 runs to 15 residues. V shed 6 bases, J shed 1 base, and the junction held 3 bases outside the gene matches.

This clonotype was picked up many times. V is TRBV27 and J is TRBJ2-2; 8 positions agree with TRBD1. V shed 5 bases and J 5 bases; nucleotides not matched to a gene: 13. The CDR3 length is 17 residues. The germline CDR1 and CDR2 sequences are MNHEY and SMNVEV (reference sequence). The CDR3 region is CASSPYLTGAETGELFF. CDR3 nucleotides: TGTGCCAGCAGTCCCTACTTGACAGGGGCGGAAACCGGGGAGCTGTTTTTT.

This clonotype was detected many times. The chain employs TRBV13 and TRBJ2-1; D might be TRBD2 (6 bases). V lost 4 bases, J lost 4 bases, and 17 bases lay in between. The CDR3 is 16 amino acids. In germline, CDR1 is PRHDT, CDR2 FYEKMQ (reference sequence). The CDR3 sequence is CASSSPRDSLYNEQFF. CDR3 DNA sequence: TGTGCCAGCAGCTCCCCCCGGGACTCACTATACAATGAGCAGTTCTTC.

This clonotype was found many times. V gene TRBV28 combines with J gene TRBJ2-7; possibly TRBD1 or TRBD2 for D (5 bases each). Between the trimmed V and J ends, which lost 6 bases and 5 bases, there was a span of 17 bases. Germline CDR1 reads MDHEN; CDR2 reads SYDVKM. The length of the CDR3 is 14 residues. The CDR3 DNA reads as TGTGCCAGCAGCTCCGGACAAACGCGGGACGAGCAGTACTTC. Translated: CASSSGQTRDEQYF.

The J gene is TRBJ2-3, the V gene TRBV20-1; possible D gene TRBD2, 5 bases. The ends were cut back, 2 bases at V and 1 base at J, with 19 bases in the middle. Per the germline V gene, CDR1 is DFQATT and CDR2 is SNEGSKA (reference sequence). CDR3 length: 17 residues. CDR3 amino acids: CSARTLWLSGGTDTQYF. The CDR3 region has the DNA TGCAGTGCTAGAACCCTTTGGTTAAGCGGTGGCACAGATACGCAGTATTTT.

The rearrangement joins TRBV5-1 to TRBJ2-2; 7 bases are a match to TRBD1. The CDR3 runs to 15 residues. Germline loops: CDR1 SGHRS, CDR2 YFSETQ. The V gene end was trimmed by 2 bases and the J gene end by 1 base; junction bases not matched to a gene: 2. CDR3 bases: TGCGCCAGCAGCTTCGGGGACAGGAACACCGGGGAGCTGTTTTTT. As protein: CASSFGDRNTGELFF.

This clonotype was detected ten times or more. V gene TRBV20-1 combines with J gene TRBJ1-4; possible D gene TRBD1, 6 bases. CDR1 and CDR2 (germline): DFQATT, SNEGSKA (reference sequence). CDR3 length: 13 amino acids. Trimming removed 6 bases from V and 6 bases from J, with 14 bases in between. The CDR3 is CSASVGADEKLFF. The CDR3 nucleotides are TGCAGTGCCAGCGTGGGGGCTGATGAAAAACTGTTTTTT.

A remark on this clonotype: This could be a read error, since a much larger clone is one nucleotide away. J is TRBJ1-2 and V is TRBV6-2 or TRBV6-3, with D unresolved. V lost 5 bases to trimming and J lost 2 bases, with 9 bases between them. The CDR3 is 13 amino acids. Germline CDR1 is MNHEY and CDR2 is SVGEGT. The CDR3 sequence: CASSVEINYGYTF. The CDR3, as DNA: TGTGCCAGCAGTGTGGAGATAAACTATGGCTACACCTTC.

This clonotype was recorded many times. The chain has TRBV12-3 or TRBV12-4 and TRBJ2-1; 8 nucleotides align to TRBD1. V lost 6 bases, J lost 7 bases, and 14 bases stayed unmatched. The CDR3 is 16 amino acids. For the CDR3, the DNA is TGTGCCAGCAGACCATCCCCCGGACAGGGAGAAAATGAGCAGTTCTTC. It translates to CASRPSPGQGENEQFF.